This TCR beta chain appears in the sequencing data of a study of T cells expressing NK-cell markers. As for the study in general: Of eight sequenced donors, seven were HCMV-seropositive and one HCMV-seronegative.

A remark on this clonotype: Its specificity is unknown.

Overall study results and limits: Researchers report these clonotypes also headed the CD3+CD56-NKG2C+ fraction in a few donors.

Beta-chain TCR cDNA was generated via 5'RACE template switching with UMIs. Using the 5' RACE reads, TCRdb records one entry per CDR3 protein without DNA. The listing records 400,000 to 450,000 distinct CDR3 sequences. This CDR3 has 14 residues. Per germline, CDR1 MDHEN and CDR2 SYDVKM. This TCR came from a woman between 18 and 70 years old in good health. Sequencing input: blood T cells: a sorted CD56 or NKG2C T cell subset, CD4+ or CD8+ T cells, or bulk PBMC T cells (not recorded which). The chain links TRBV28 to TRBJ2-7; TCRdb reports TRBD1, a call that lacks DNA to check it against. CDR3 loop: CASSPWTGDHEQYF.